The T cell receptor (beta chain) under discussion was sequenced for a study of T cells in Graves' hyperthyroidism and ophthalmopathy (dated by TCRdb to between 2018 and 2020). A note on the overall study: Peripheral blood samples were taken at the time of initial diagnosis, prior to any treatment. Following sampling, methimazole starting at 30 mg daily was given to hyperthyroidism patients, and high-dose intravenous methylprednisolone was given to ophthalmopathy patients. A discovery cohort of roughly 100 patients, about 43 with Graves' ophthalmopathy and fewer than 65 with stable Graves' hyperthyroidism, was used to find distinguishing TCR V-J signatures. Thyroid tissue and blood T-cell repertoires from about 6 Graves' hyperthyroidism patients were also compared in the study. Prospective prediction of ophthalmopathy was tested in an independent validation cohort consisting of 18 hyperthyroidism patients and around 17 patients who later progressed to ophthalmopathy. TCR Vbeta CDR3 sequencing of approximately 140 peripheral blood samples (under 45 ophthalmopathy, around 80 hyperthyroidism and some 17 progressor patients) is reported in the paper. The roughly 90 discovery patients were divided at random into training and test sets in a 7:3 ratio. Overall study outcomes, separate from this receptor: In validation, the model predicted progression to ophthalmopathy with 55% to 71% sensitivity and roughly 72% specificity, a median of approximately 6.7 months before onset. Sample size was not statistically predetermined, and blinding of investigators to group allocation was not performed. A 13 V-J signature model separated ophthalmopathy from stable hyperthyroidism, with 87.88% sensitivity and roughly 84% specificity in cross-validation and 80%/75% in testing. Most expanded thyroid clonotypes (frequency above 0.001) were also detected in blood, suggesting blood repertoires may reflect thyroid immune responses.

With regard to this clonotype: Its antigen remains undetermined. Qualities for individual bases were not recorded, and no much larger clone is one base off.

TCR beta CDR3 regions were amplified from RNA transcripts. The TCR CDR3 was subjected to a first round of RT-PCR using the HTBI primer set and the Qiagen OneStep RT-PCR kit. The libraries were constructed in a second round of multiplex PCR and then size-selected and purified. Sequencing of the libraries was done on an Illumina HiSeq2000 using paired-end 100 bp reads. For the original study's pipeline: SOAPnuke was used to process the raw data, throwing out any read that contained adapters or uncalled bases, had a mean Phred below 15, or lacked an exact constant-primer or identifier match. High-quality paired reads were merged using COPE v1.2.5, and each unique nucleotide sequence was defined as a clonotype. Clonotypes were aligned to IMGT TRBV, TRBD and TRBJ reference segments using MiTCR v1.1. Only V-J combinations with frequency above 0.0001, covering 99.2% of repertoires, were analysed. A TCS score was defined as the ratio between F50 (clonal expansion) and ExV (chaos), using BLOSUM62-based TCRdist between CDR3 peptides within each V-J. Welch's t-statistics and random forest reduced some 510 V-J features to roughly 13, which were used in a naive Bayes classifier (R e1071). TCRdb handled the public reads itself, with Q25 trimming in fastp and clone calling in MiXCR, and kept productive beta chains. When rows share a CDR3 protein, they turn into one entry using the most common DNA and genes. Clone size and V and J calls follow TCRdb, not the original study. The sample table holds about 740,000 distinct CDR3 sequences, of which 12% to 15% were seen once. The leading ten clones occupy 10% of the sample.

V gives up 4 bases and J gives up 4 bases, and the segment between their germline ends measures 16 bases. The germline V gene provides CDR1 MNHNS and CDR2 SASEGT. Spanning cysteine to phenylalanine, the CDR3 consists of 15 amino acids. Solely the CDR3 DNA is kept, with 45 bases framed from the first base. A patient counted as having stable Graves' hyperthyroidism if no progression to ophthalmopathy occurred over 18 months of follow-up. Hyperthyroidism patients were newly diagnosed, had a disease duration of under 2 months, and were aged 18 to 65 years. Any patient with an uncontrolled infection, another autoimmune disease, pregnancy or lactation was excluded. Diagnoses were established on the basis of clinical symptoms, serum thyroxine and TRAb, thyroid ultrasound, and orbital computed tomography. PBMCs were separated from roughly 9.6 ml of fresh peripheral blood using Ficoll-Paque density gradient centrifugation. Total RNA was extracted using Trizol reagent, and RNA quality was assessed on an Agilent 2100 Bioanalyzer.

The V gene is TRBV6-1 and the J gene is TRBJ1-2, with a tentative D gene TRBD1 over 5 matching bases. The sequencing input was blood. This sequence was found in a woman in her late teens or twenties with Graves' hyperthyroidism. CDR3 region: CASSGWGAAPYGYTF. Here is the DNA: TGTGCCAGCAGTGGTTGGGGCGCCGCCCCCTATGGCTACACCTTC.